This T cell receptor beta chain was identified in a study of CD8+ T cells in alopecia areata. About the research overall: Treatment comprised oral tofacitinib, 5 to 10 mg twice daily, in treated patients. For 6 to 18 months, tofacitinib was taken, and 6 months off drug followed.

Germline V gives CDR1 SQVTM, CDR2 ANQGSEA. The CDR3 runs 14 residues. V lost 7 bases and J 0 bases, leaving 16 bases between the germline ends. As the sequencing template, cDNA was produced by extracting RNA and reverse transcribing it. Assay: immunoSEQ multiplex PCR; the TCRdb copy retains only in-frame clones and omits some. This sample has about 250,000 clones; 67% occur once, and the top ten carry more than 0.95%. Concerning this clone: The antigen is undetermined.

Sampling of alopecia areata patients yielded lesional scalp punch biopsies as well as peripheral blood. Study findings and constraints: Researchers reported that TCR sharing among patients proved less clear than in mice, possibly HLA-linked.

Specimen: CD4+ T cells sorted from blood, collected at week 0. The V call is TRBV29-1, the J call TRBJ2-7; D is perhaps TRBD1 (5 bases). This TCR was recovered from a human donor with alopecia areata. The CDR3 coding sequence is TGCAGCGCTCGACAGCTTAATAGCTCCTACGAGCAGTACTTC. Residues: CSARQLNSSYEQYF.